These T cell receptor beta chains were read from a single sample in a study of human T cells and chemical hapten exposure. MiXCR was run by TCRdb on the RACE reads, yielding one entry per CDR3 protein. The table shows about 270,000 distinct CDR3 sequences, with around 7% occurring only once. The material was whole blood, obtained in connection with sensitization to the hapten diphenylcyclopropenone (DPC). These receptors were obtained from a young man with alopecia areata. Some clones in this sample may be carry-over from other donors' samples. CDR3s include the opening cysteine and the closing phenylalanine or tryptophan. The D gene is left open where the match is weak. Clone size is given for some rows only: seen once, a few or many times, or a class if the clone is expanded.

TRBV15	few	TRBJ1-6	.	CATSRVRLNRDTGNSPLHF	TGTGCCACCAGCAGAGTTAGGCTCAACAGGGATACCGGGAATTCACCCCTCCACTTT
TRBV28	.	TRBJ2-3	.	CASSLPQGGTDTQYF	TGTGCCAGCAGTTTACCACAGGGCGGCACAGATACGCAGTATTTT
TRBV5-1	.	TRBJ1-1	TRBD1	CASSFGRDRMEAFF	TGCGCCAGCAGCTTCGGAAGGGACAGGATGGAAGCTTTCTTT
TRBV9	.	TRBJ2-1	TRBD2	CASSVVGAGVYNEQFF	TGTGCCAGCAGCGTAGTGGGTGCGGGGGTCTACAATGAGCAGTTCTTC
TRBV6-2/TRBV6-3	.	TRBJ2-7	.	CASSRPWDEQYF	TGTGCCAGCAGTCGCCCTTGGGACGAGCAGTACTTC
TRBV28	many	TRBJ2-5	TRBD2	CASSPGTSGGAGETQYF	TGTGCCAGCAGTCCCGGGACTAGCGGGGGGGCCGGGGAGACCCAGTACTTC
TRBV12-3/TRBV12-4	.	TRBJ1-3	.	CASGATGSGNTIYF	TGTGCCAGCGGGGCAACAGGCTCTGGAAACACCATATATTTT
TRBV20-1	few	TRBJ1-5	.	CSAPWGVNQPQHF	TGCAGTGCCCCTTGGGGGGTCAATCAGCCCCAGCATTTT
TRBV12-3/TRBV12-4	.	TRBJ2-2	TRBD1	CASSLDRVYTGELFF	TGTGCCAGCAGCCTGGACAGGGTGTACACCGGGGAGCTGTTTTTT
TRBV12-3/TRBV12-4	.	TRBJ1-1	TRBD1	CASSARTGLNTEAFF	TGTGCCAGCAGTGCCCGGACAGGGTTGAACACTGAAGCTTTCTTT
TRBV28	.	TRBJ2-5	.	CASSLSVYGAGETQETQYF	TGTGCCAGCAGTTTATCGGTTTATGGGGCAGGAGAAACCCAAGAGACCCAGTACTTC
TRBV24-1	few	TRBJ2-1	TRBD2	CATSAAGRGSYNEQFF	TGTGCCACCAGTGCCGCGGGGAGGGGCTCCTACAATGAGCAGTTCTTC
TRBV4-3	.	TRBJ1-3	.	CASSQGGEWGNTIYF	TGCGCCAGCAGCCAAGGGGGCGAGTGGGGAAACACCATATATTTT
TRBV28	many	TRBJ2-3	.	CAIGRGAPTDTQYF	TGTGCCATCGGACGGGGGGCGCCCACAGATACGCAGTATTTT